This T cell receptor beta chain was sequenced during a study of blood T cell repertoires in COVID-19. Study-level background: Sample material is recorded as cDNA or gDNA derived from T cells, B-cell-depleted T cells, or PBMCs.

TCRdb's copy holds only in-frame clones and misses some; the assay was immunoSEQ multiplex PCR. The profile shows about 190,000 clones, approximately 89% of them singletons. Specimen: peripheral blood. The receptor was derived from a woman younger than 45 with acute or convalescent COVID-19.

DNA of the CDR3: TGTGCCAGCAGGGGCGGGGGCGAGGGGACTGAAGCTTTCTTT. Amino acids: CASRGGGEGTEAFF. The gene calls are TRBV28 and TRBJ1-1; D perhaps matches TRBD1 (6 bases). CDR1 is MDHEN, CDR2 SYDVKM, per germline. V gave up 6 bases and J gave up 5 bases, with 16 bases separating them. The CDR3 is made up of 14 amino acids. The variable domain in full, completed from reference TRBV28 and TRBJ1-1, reads DVKVTQSSRYLVKRTGEKVFLECVQDMDHENMFWYRQDPGLGLRLIYFSYDVKMKEKGDIPEGYSVSREKKERFSLILESASTNQTSMYLCASRGGGEGTEAFFGQGTRLTVV.